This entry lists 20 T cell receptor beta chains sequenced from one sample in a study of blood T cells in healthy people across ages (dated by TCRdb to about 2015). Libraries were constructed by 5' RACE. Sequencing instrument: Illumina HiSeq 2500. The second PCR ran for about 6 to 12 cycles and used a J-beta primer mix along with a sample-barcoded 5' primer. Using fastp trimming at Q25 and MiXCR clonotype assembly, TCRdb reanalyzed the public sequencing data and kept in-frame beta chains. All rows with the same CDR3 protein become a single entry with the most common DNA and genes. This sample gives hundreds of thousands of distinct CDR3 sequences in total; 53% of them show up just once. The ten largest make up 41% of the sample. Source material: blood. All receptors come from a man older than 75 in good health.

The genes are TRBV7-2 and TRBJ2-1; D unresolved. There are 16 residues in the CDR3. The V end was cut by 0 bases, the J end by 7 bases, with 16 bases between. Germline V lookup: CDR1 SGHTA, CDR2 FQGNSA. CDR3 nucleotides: TGTGCCAGCAGCTTAGCGACCACGGCCGGCAGAAATGAGCAGTTCTTC. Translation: CASSLATTAGRNEQFF.

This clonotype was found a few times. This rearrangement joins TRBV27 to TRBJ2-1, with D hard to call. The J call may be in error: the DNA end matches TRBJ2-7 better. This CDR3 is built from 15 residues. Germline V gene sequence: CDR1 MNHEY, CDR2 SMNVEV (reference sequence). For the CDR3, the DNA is TGTGCCAGCAGTTCCACCCTCGCAGCATACAATGAGCAGTACTTC. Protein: CASSSTLAAYNEQYF.

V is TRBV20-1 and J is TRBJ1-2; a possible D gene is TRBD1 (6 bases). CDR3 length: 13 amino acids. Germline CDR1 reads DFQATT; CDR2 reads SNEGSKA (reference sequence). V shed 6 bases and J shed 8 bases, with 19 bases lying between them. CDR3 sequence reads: CSAFEGGDEGYTF. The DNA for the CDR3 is TGCAGTGCCTTCGAGGGGGGGGATGAGGGCTACACCTTC.

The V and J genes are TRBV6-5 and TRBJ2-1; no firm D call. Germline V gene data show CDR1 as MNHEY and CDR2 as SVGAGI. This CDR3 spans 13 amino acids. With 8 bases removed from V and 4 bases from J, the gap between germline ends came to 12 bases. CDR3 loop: CASGPDQYNEQFF. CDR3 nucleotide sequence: TGTGCCAGCGGCCCGGACCAATACAATGAGCAGTTCTTC.

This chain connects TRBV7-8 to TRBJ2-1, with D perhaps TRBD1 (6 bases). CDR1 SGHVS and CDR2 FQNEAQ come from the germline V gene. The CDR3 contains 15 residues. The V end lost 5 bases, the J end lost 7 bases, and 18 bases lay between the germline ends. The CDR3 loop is CASSGQGLGLNEQFF. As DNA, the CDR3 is TGTGCCAGCAGCGGTCAGGGGCTAGGCCTAAATGAGCAGTTCTTC. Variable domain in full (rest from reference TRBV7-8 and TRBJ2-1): GAGVSQSPRYKVAKRGQDVALRCDPISGHVSLFWYQQALGQGPEFLTYFQNEAQLDKSGLPSDRFFAERPEGSVSTLKIQRTQQEDSAVYLCASSGQGLGLNEQFFGPGTRLTVL.

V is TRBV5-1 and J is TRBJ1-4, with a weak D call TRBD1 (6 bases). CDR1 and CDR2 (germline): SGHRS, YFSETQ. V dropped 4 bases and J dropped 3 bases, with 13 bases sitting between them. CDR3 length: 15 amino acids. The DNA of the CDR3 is TGCGCCAGCAGCCCTCCTGGACAGCCTAATGAAAAACTGTTTTTT. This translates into CASSPPGQPNEKLFF.

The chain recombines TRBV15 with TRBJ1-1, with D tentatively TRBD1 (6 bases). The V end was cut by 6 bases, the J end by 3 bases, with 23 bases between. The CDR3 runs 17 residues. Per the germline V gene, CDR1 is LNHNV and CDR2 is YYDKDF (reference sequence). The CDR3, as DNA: TGTGCCACCAGTCCTTCGGGTTCGGGGGCGCTGGACACTGAAGCTTTCTTT. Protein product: CATSPSGSGALDTEAFF.

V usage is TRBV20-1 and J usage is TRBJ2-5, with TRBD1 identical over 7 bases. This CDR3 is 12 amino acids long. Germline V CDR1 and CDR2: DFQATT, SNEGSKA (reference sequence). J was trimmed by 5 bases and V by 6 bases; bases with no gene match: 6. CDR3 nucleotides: TGCAGTGCCTTGACAGGGAAGGAGACCCAGTACTTC. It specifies CSALTGKETQYF.

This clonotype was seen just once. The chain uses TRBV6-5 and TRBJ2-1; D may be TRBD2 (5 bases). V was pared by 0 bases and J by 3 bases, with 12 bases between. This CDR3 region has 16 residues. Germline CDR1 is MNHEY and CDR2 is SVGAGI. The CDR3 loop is CASSYSGVEVYNEQFF. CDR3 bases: TGTGCCAGCAGTTACTCGGGCGTGGAGGTCTACAATGAGCAGTTCTTC.

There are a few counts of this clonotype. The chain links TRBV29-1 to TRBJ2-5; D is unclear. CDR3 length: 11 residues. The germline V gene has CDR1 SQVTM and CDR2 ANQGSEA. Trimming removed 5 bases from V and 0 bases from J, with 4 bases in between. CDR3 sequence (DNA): TGCAGCGTTCTCCACCAAGAGACCCAGTACTTC. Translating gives CSVLHQETQYF.

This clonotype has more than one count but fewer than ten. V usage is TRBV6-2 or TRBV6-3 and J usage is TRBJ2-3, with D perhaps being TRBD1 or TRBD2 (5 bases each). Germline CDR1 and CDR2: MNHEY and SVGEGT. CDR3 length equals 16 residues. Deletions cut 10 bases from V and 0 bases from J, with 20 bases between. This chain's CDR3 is CATRSPGAPSTDTQYF. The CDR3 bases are TGTGCCACCCGCTCGCCCGGGGCACCTAGCACAGATACGCAGTATTTT.

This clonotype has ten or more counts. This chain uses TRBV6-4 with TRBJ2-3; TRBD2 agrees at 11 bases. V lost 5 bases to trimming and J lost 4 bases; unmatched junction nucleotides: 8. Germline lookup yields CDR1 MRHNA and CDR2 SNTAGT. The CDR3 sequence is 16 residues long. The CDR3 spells CASSTDLAGGPDTQYF. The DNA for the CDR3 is TGTGCCAGCAGTACCGACCTAGCGGGAGGCCCAGATACGCAGTATTTT.

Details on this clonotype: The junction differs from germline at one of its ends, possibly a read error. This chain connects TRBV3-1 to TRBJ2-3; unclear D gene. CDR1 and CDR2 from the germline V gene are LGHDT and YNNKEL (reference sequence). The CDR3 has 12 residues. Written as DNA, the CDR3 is TGTGCCTGCAGCCAAAGTGAGGATACGCAGTATTTT. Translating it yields CACSQSEDTQYF.

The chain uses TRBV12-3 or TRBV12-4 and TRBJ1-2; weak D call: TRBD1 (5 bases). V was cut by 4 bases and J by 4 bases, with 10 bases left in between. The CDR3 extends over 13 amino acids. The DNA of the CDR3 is TGTGCCAGCAGTTCCGGGACTCTCTATGGCTACACCTTC. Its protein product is CASSSGTLYGYTF.

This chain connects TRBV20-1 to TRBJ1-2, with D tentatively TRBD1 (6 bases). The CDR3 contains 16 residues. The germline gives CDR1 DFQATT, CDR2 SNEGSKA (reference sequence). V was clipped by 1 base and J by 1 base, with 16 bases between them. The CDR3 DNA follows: TGCAGTGCTAGAGCCCCCCGGGACAACCTTAACTATGGCTACACCTTC. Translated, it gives CSARAPRDNLNYGYTF.

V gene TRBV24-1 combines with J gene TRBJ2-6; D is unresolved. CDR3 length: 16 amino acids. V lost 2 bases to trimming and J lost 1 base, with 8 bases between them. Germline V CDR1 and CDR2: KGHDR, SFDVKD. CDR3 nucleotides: TGTGCCACCAGTGATTCCCGGAGATCTGGGGCCAACGTCCTGACTTTC. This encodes CATSDSRRSGANVLTF.

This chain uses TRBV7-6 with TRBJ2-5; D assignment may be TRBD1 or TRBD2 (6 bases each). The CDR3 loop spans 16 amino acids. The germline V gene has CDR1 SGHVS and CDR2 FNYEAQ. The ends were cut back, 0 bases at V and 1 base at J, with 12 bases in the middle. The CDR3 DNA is TGTGCCAGCAGCTTAGCAGGCGGGACAACCCAAGAGACCCAGTACTTC. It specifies CASSLAGGTTQETQYF.

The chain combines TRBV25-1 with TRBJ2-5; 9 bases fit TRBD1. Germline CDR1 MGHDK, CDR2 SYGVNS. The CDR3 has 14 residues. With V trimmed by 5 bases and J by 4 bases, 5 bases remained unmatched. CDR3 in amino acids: CASSKTGGRETQYF. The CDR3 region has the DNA TGTGCCAGCAGTAAGACAGGGGGGCGAGAGACCCAGTACTTC.

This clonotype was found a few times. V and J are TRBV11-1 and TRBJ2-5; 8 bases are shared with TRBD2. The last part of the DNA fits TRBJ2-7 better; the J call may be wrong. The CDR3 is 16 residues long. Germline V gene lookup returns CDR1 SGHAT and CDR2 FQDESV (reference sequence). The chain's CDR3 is CASSLVPERETYEQYF. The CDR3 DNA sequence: TGTGCCAGCAGCTTAGTCCCAGAGCGGGAGACCTACGAGCAGTACTTC.

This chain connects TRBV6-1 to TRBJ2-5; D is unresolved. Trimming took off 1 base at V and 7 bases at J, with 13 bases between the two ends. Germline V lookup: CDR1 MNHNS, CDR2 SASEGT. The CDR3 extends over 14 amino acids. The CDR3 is CASSEGVVPGTQYF. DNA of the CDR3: TGTGCCAGCAGTGAAGGGGTGGTCCCGGGGACCCAGTACTTC.